This is a list of T cell receptor beta chains from one sample in a study of post-analysis software for immune sequencing data. TCRdb redid the calling of the PCR reads with MiXCR, one entry per CDR3 protein. Of approximately 250,000 distinct CDR3 sequences in the sample, 36% were seen once. Sequencing was performed on blood. The receptor set was obtained from a girl aged 10-17 years with multiple sclerosis. CDR3s include the opening cysteine and the closing phenylalanine or tryptophan. A D gene is named only where the DNA matches it firmly. For some rows the clone size is stated as once, few or many, or as a class when expanded; others skip it.

d_gene,j_gene,v_gene,abundance,CDR3aa,CDR3nt
NA,TRBJ2-7,TRBV20-1,NA,CSARQIGRLRVSYEQYF,TGCAGTGCTAGACAAATAGGACGACTCCGGGTGTCCTACGAGCAGTACTTC
NA,TRBJ2-2,TRBV5-1,few,CASSLAGNTGELFF,TGCGCCAGCAGCTTGGCGGGTAACACCGGGGAGCTGTTTTTT
NA,TRBJ2-3,TRBV19,few,CASSEVADSTDTQYF,TGTGCCAGTAGCGAAGTAGCGGATAGCACAGATACGCAGTATTTT
NA,TRBJ1-2,TRBV3-1,many,CASSPLEGNGYTF,TGTGCCAGCAGCCCATTAGAGGGAAATGGCTACACCTTC
TRBD1,TRBJ2-7,TRBV5-1,once,CASSSAGTGAAYEQYF,TGCGCCAGCAGCTCGGCCGGGACAGGGGCCGCCTACGAGCAGTACTTC
NA,TRBJ1-1,TRBV5-1,many,CASSLGADQNTEAFF,TGCGCCAGCAGCTTGGGAGCAGATCAGAACACTGAAGCTTTCTTT
TRBD1,TRBJ1-2,TRBV4-1,many,CASRVQGDYTF,TGCGCCAGCCGGGTACAGGGGGACTACACCTTC
TRBD2,TRBJ2-1,TRBV5-1,many,CASSSGTSGEQFF,TGCGCCAGCAGCTCCGGGACTAGTGGTGAGCAGTTCTTC
TRBD1,TRBJ2-1,TRBV7-9,many,CASSDLKGGADNEQFF,TGTGCCAGCAGCGACCTCAAAGGGGGCGCCGACAATGAGCAGTTCTTC
NA,TRBJ2-1,TRBV20-1,NA,CSARGPGNSYNEQFF,TGCAGTGCTAGAGGTCCAGGGAACTCCTACAATGAGCAGTTCTTC
NA,TRBJ1-2,TRBV20-1,many,CSARGAGVNYGYTF,TGCAGTGCTAGAGGCGCAGGGGTTAACTATGGCTACACCTTC
NA,TRBJ1-6,TRBV6-6,many,CASSYSGSNSPLHF,TGTGCCAGCAGTTACTCGGGTTCTAATTCACCCCTCCACTTT
TRBD1,TRBJ1-4,TRBV18,few,CASSPPTTGGRGEKLFF,TGTGCCAGCTCACCGCCGACTACAGGGGGCAGGGGTGAAAAACTGTTTTTT
TRBD1,TRBJ1-3,TRBV5-1,few,CASSPTGDSRRNTIYF,TGCGCCAGCAGCCCTACCGGGGACAGCCGCCGCAACACCATATATTTT
NA,TRBJ1-2,TRBV6-5,NA,CASRAADPSSGYTF,TGTGCCAGCAGGGCGGCAGACCCAAGTAGTGGCTACACCTTC
TRBD1,TRBJ1-2,TRBV19,NA,CASSIDRGNYGYTF,TGTGCCAGTAGTATTGACAGGGGTAACTATGGCTACACCTTC
NA,TRBJ2-2,TRBV4-1,NA,CASSPLGPTTGELFF,TGCGCCAGCAGCCCACTCGGACCCACCACCGGGGAGCTGTTTTTT
NA,TRBJ2-1,TRBV20-1,many,CSARRRGASEQFF,TGCAGTGCTAGACGACGGGGAGCAAGCGAGCAGTTCTTC
TRBD1,TRBJ1-1,TRBV20-1,many,CSARRTGRNTEAFF,TGCAGTGCTAGGAGGACAGGGAGAAACACTGAAGCTTTCTTT
NA,TRBJ2-1,TRBV9,many,CASSSTGPPFDEQFF,TGTGCCAGCAGCTCGACAGGACCCCCCTTCGATGAGCAGTTCTTC
NA,TRBJ1-2,TRBV5-1,many,CASSLDSFYGYTF,TGCGCCAGCAGCTTGGACAGTTTCTATGGCTACACCTTC
NA,TRBJ1-1,TRBV6-5,many,CASSSRTTEAFF,TGTGCCAGCAGTTCAAGGACCACTGAAGCTTTCTTT
NA,TRBJ2-3,TRBV20-1,many,CSAHARADTQYF,TGCAGTGCCCACGCGAGGGCAGATACGCAGTATTTT
TRBD2,TRBJ2-1,TRBV7-9,many,CAIPISGDYNEQFF,TGTGCCATCCCTATTAGCGGGGATTACAATGAGCAGTTCTTC
NA,TRBJ2-3,TRBV27,many,CASSLFRDGGTDTQYF,TGTGCCAGCAGTTTATTTCGAGACGGCGGCACAGATACGCAGTATTTT
NA,TRBJ2-7,TRBV28,NA,CASSFLGRVYEQYF,TGTGCCAGCAGTTTCCTTGGCAGGGTCTACGAGCAGTACTTC
NA,TRBJ1-1,TRBV5-1,few,CASSLGAGAGMNTEAFF,TGCGCCAGCAGCTTGGGAGCCGGGGCGGGGATGAACACTGAAGCTTTCTTT
NA,TRBJ2-3,TRBV3-1,many,CASTRTSRNTDTQYF,TGTGCCAGCACTCGAACTAGCCGCAACACAGATACGCAGTATTTT
NA,TRBJ2-5,TRBV7-9,many,CASSLIAKQETQYF,TGTGCCAGCAGCCTTATAGCGAAACAAGAGACCCAGTACTTC
TRBD2,TRBJ2-3,TRBV4-1,NA,CASSNSSGRTSSTDTQYF,TGCGCCAGCAGCAACTCTAGCGGGAGGACTTCTAGCACAGATACGCAGTATTTT
NA,TRBJ1-4,TRBV15,NA,CVTSRDGSVPYEKLFF,TGTGTCACCAGCAGAGATGGGTCCGTCCCATATGAAAAACTGTTTTTT
TRBD1,TRBJ2-1,TRBV7-9,many,CASSVRTGERNEQFF,TGTGCCAGCAGCGTGAGGACAGGGGAGAGGAATGAGCAGTTCTTC
NA,TRBJ2-2,TRBV5-1,NA,CASSPVGGVGTGELFF,TGCGCCAGCAGCCCCGTAGGCGGGGTCGGCACCGGGGAGCTGTTTTTT
TRBD1,TRBJ2-6,TRBV12-3/TRBV12-4,NA,CASSWSPGQGGSGANVRTF,TGTGCCAGCAGTTGGTCACCGGGACAGGGGGGCTCTGGGGCCAACGTCCGGACTTTC
TRBD1,TRBJ2-7,TRBV28,few,CASSSTGAYEQYF,TGTGCCAGCAGTTCGACAGGGGCCTACGAGCAGTACTTC
TRBD1,TRBJ2-3,TRBV2,few,CASREEDRGRADTQYF,TGTGCCAGCAGGGAGGAGGACAGGGGGCGAGCAGATACGCAGTATTTT
NA,TRBJ1-2,TRBV6-5,many,CASSRVAGNYGYTF,TGTGCCAGCAGTCGGGTCGCAGGGAACTATGGCTACACCTTC
TRBD2,TRBJ2-1,TRBV28,once,CASSAGTSAYNEQFF,TGTGCCAGCAGTGCCGGGACTAGCGCGTACAATGAGCAGTTCTTC
TRBD2,TRBJ2-3,TRBV20-1,many,CSAPGTSGEGSTDTQYF,TGCAGTGCTCCCGGGACTAGCGGCGAGGGAAGCACAGATACGCAGTATTTT
NA,TRBJ2-1,TRBV5-1,many,CASSLELNEQFF,TGCGCCAGCAGCTTGGAGCTCAATGAGCAGTTCTTC